Listed here are 30 T cell receptor beta chains from one sample, sequenced in a study of blood T cell repertoires in COVID-19. The protocol was immunoSEQ multiplex PCR, while the TCRdb copy is restricted to in-frame clones and leaves out a portion. The table has 150,000 to 200,000 clones, 65% to 90% seen once. Sequenced material: peripheral blood. The receptors stem from a man in his forties or fifties with active or convalescent COVID-19.

The rearrangement joins TRBV5-1 to TRBJ2-3; 9 bases match TRBD1. Germline V CDR1 and CDR2: SGHRS, YFSETQ. The trim removed 6 bases at V and 3 bases at J, leaving 11 bases unmatched. The CDR3 totals 16 residues. The CDR3 nucleotides read TGCGCCAGCAAAAAGGCGGGACAGGGACGAACAGATACGCAGTATTTT. This sequence encodes CASKKAGQGRTDTQYF.

The J gene is TRBJ1-1, the V gene TRBV4-1; D uncertain. CDR1 and CDR2 from the germline V gene are MGHRA and YSYEKL. This CDR3 has 13 residues. Trimming took off 0 bases at V and 3 bases at J, with 5 bases between the two ends. The CDR3 DNA reads as TGCGCCAGCAGCCAAGAGAGGGACACTGAAGCTTTCTTT. It specifies CASSQERDTEAFF.

CDR3: CASNTAGRNTGELFF. CDR3 sequence (DNA): TGTGCCAGCAACACGGCAGGGCGCAACACCGGGGAGCTGTTTTTT. The V gene is TRBV9, the J gene TRBJ2-2, with D possibly being TRBD1 (5 bases). This CDR3 has 15 residues. CDR1 is SGDLS and CDR2 is YYNGEE in the germline V gene. Trimming took off 6 bases at V and 2 bases at J, with 14 bases between the two ends.

The rearrangement uses TRBV7-9 and TRBJ1-2; 9 nucleotides align to TRBD1. This CDR3 has 15 amino acids. Germline values: CDR1 SEHNR, CDR2 FQNEAQ (reference sequence). The J segment lost 7 bases and the V segment lost 2 bases, leaving 8 bases of the junction unmatched. The CDR3 DNA reads TGTGCCAGCAGCTTACCCTTACAGGGGGCAACTGGCTACACCTTC. Amino acids: CASSLPLQGATGYTF.

The chain is built from TRBV5-1 and TRBJ2-1; 7 bases line up with TRBD1. Unmatched junction bases numbered 10, after V lost 9 bases and J lost 4 bases. The germline V gene encodes CDR1 SGHRS and CDR2 YFSETQ. CDR3 length: 14 amino acids. In DNA form, the CDR3 reads TGCGCCACCAGAAGGGGACAGCAATACAATGAGCAGTTCTTC. Translating it yields CATRRGQQYNEQFF.

The sample holds a few counts of this clone. The same CDR3 arises from other DNA sequences in this sample as well. The chain has TRBV7-9 and TRBJ1-2; 9 positions match TRBD1. Trimming at V came to 5 bases and at J to 0 bases, leaving 4 bases not matched to a gene. Germline loops: CDR1 SEHNR, CDR2 FQNEAQ (reference sequence). The CDR3 covers 15 residues. The CDR3 coding sequence is TGTGCCAGCAGCCCAGGGACAGGGTCTAACTATGGCTACACCTTC. Amino acids: CASSPGTGSNYGYTF.

The chain uses TRBV5-4 and TRBJ1-6; D possibly corresponds to TRBD1 (6 bases). V was pared by 1 base and J by 7 bases, with 9 bases between. This CDR3 spans 14 amino acids. Germline CDR1 and CDR2: SGHNT and YYREEE (reference sequence). DNA for the CDR3: TGTGCCAGCAGCTTGAAGGACAGCAATTCACCCCTCCACTTT. Its translation: CASSLKDSNSPLHF.

The gene calls are TRBV6-6 and TRBJ2-7; D unresolved. CDR1 is MNHNY, CDR2 SVGAGI, per germline (reference sequence). CDR3 length: 15 amino acids. The V end lost 4 bases, the J end lost 6 bases, and 19 bases lay between the germline ends. The chain's CDR3 is CASSSSGSGSGEQYF. CDR3 coding DNA: TGTGCCAGCAGTTCCTCTGGGTCGGGTTCGGGCGAGCAGTACTTC.

In DNA, the CDR3 is TGTGCCAGCAGTTCCAGGGTTAGCAATCAGCCCCAGCATTTT. This codes for CASSSRVSNQPQHF. The rearrangement joins TRBV6-5 to TRBJ1-5; D may be TRBD1 (5 bases). In germline, CDR1 is MNHEY, CDR2 SVGAGI. The CDR3 is 14 amino acids. V was cut by 4 bases and J by 0 bases, with 7 bases left in between.

The rearrangement links TRBV4-1 to TRBJ1-1; TRBD1 is a possible D gene (6 bases). Per germline, CDR1 MGHRA and CDR2 YSYEKL. Between the trimmed V and J ends, which lost 5 bases and 1 base, there was a span of 11 bases. This CDR3 has 14 amino acids. CDR3 sequence (DNA): TGCGCCAGCAGCGGACGGACAGCGAACACTGAAGCTTTCTTT. Translating it yields CASSGRTANTEAFF.

The CDR3, as DNA: TGCAGCGTGGACAGGACAAACACCGGGGAGCTGTTTTTT. Amino acids: CSVDRTNTGELFF. The chain combines TRBV29-1 with TRBJ2-2; 7 positions agree with TRBD1. The junction had 3 bases not matched to a gene; V was cut back by 6 bases and J by 2 bases. Germline-derived CDR1 and CDR2 are SQVTM and ANQGSEA. CDR3 length equals 13 residues.

V gene TRBV28 combines with J gene TRBJ2-6; D gene ambiguous. The CDR3 is 16 amino acids. CDR1 is MDHEN, CDR2 SYDVKM, per germline. Trimming shortened V by 5 bases and J by 0 bases, and 11 bases separated the two germline ends. CDR3 nucleotide sequence: TGTGCCAGCAGTCCCCCTCCCTTCTCTGGGGCCAACGTCCTGACTTTC. Its translation is CASSPPPFSGANVLTF.

The V gene is TRBV3-1 (or the pseudogene TRBV3-2), the J gene TRBJ2-1; 10 bases match TRBD2. V lost 7 bases and J lost 7; bases outside the gene matches: 7. In germline, CDR1 is LGHDT, CDR2 YNNKEL (reference sequence). This CDR3 has 14 residues. The CDR3 loop reads CASTGLAGVNEQFF. DNA for the CDR3: TGTGCCAGCACTGGGCTAGCGGGGGTAAATGAGCAGTTCTTC.

This chain uses TRBV12-5 with TRBJ2-3; unclear D gene. The V gene's germline CDR1 is LGHNT and CDR2 FRNRAP. V lost 5 bases, J lost 6 bases, and 9 bases lay in between. The CDR3 length is 12 residues. The CDR3 here is CASGINTDTQYF. The CDR3 nucleotides read TGTGCTAGTGGTATAAATACTGATACGCAGTATTTT.

The chain links TRBV2 to TRBJ2-3, with 9 bases fitting TRBD1. V was clipped by 6 bases and J by 2 bases; unmatched bases: 9. CDR1 and CDR2 from the germline V gene are SNHLY and FYNNEI. This CDR3 is 16 amino acids long. The CDR3 loop reads CASRAGGQGNTDTQYF. DNA of the CDR3: TGTGCCAGCAGGGCAGGGGGACAGGGCAACACAGATACGCAGTATTTT.

This sequence joins TRBV28 and TRBJ1-1; no clear D. The CDR3 sequence is 12 residues long. V was trimmed by 6 bases and J by 0 bases, leaving 5 bases between them. Germline CDR1 MDHEN, CDR2 SYDVKM. Here the CDR3 DNA reads TGTGCCAGCAGATCAGTGAACACTGAAGCTTTCTTT. This encodes CASRSVNTEAFF.

A single count supports this clone. The chain employs TRBV28 and TRBJ1-5; D is possibly TRBD1 (6 bases). CDR3 size: 13 residues. Germline lookup yields CDR1 MDHEN and CDR2 SYDVKM. With 10 bases removed from V and 4 bases from J, the gap between germline ends came to 14 bases. The CDR3 sequence: CAIEDSLNQPQHF. In DNA form, the CDR3 reads TGTGCCATCGAGGACAGTCTAAATCAGCCCCAGCATTTT.

This chain links TRBV3-1 (or the pseudogene TRBV3-2) with TRBJ1-3; D gene uncertain. With 6 bases removed from V and 0 bases from J, the gap between germline ends came to 6 bases. The CDR3 is 13 amino acids. Per the germline V gene, CDR1 is LGHDT and CDR2 is YNNKEL (reference sequence). The CDR3 region is CASRGSSGNTIYF. CDR3 sequence (DNA): TGTGCCAGCAGGGGGAGCTCTGGAAACACCATATATTTT.

This sequence joins TRBV28 and TRBJ1-2, with D possibly being TRBD1 (5 bases). The V gene's germline CDR1 is MDHEN and CDR2 SYDVKM. This CDR3 is 14 amino acids long. Trimming cost V 8 bases and J 8 bases, with 21 bases left between them. CDR3 region: CASGAGQVLSGYTF. The CDR3 DNA reads as TGTGCCAGCGGGGCAGGGCAAGTTCTATCCGGCTACACCTTC.

The J gene is TRBJ1-2, the V gene TRBV5-1, with D perhaps matching TRBD1 (5 bases). The V end lost 0 bases, the J end lost 3 bases, and 9 bases lay between the germline ends. There are 14 residues in the CDR3. Germline-derived CDR1 and CDR2 are SGHRS and YFSETQ. The CDR3 coding sequence is TGCGCCAGCAGCTTGGCCGGCAGGGACTATGGCTACACCTTC. It is translated as CASSLAGRDYGYTF.

The rearrangement uses TRBV7-2 and TRBJ2-3, with TRBD2 as a possible D gene (6 bases). Germline V lookup: CDR1 SGHTA, CDR2 FQGNSA. V dropped 3 bases and J dropped 6 bases, with 13 bases sitting between them. There are 14 residues in the CDR3. As DNA, the CDR3 is TGTGCCAGCAGCTTGGGGACTTGGGGGGATACGCAGTATTTT. It codes for CASSLGTWGDTQYF.

The chain recombines TRBV15 with TRBJ2-7, with 7 bases fitting TRBD1. The CDR3 has 15 residues. V lost 0 bases, J lost 0 bases, and 2 bases stayed unmatched. Germline-derived CDR1 and CDR2 are LNHNV and YYDKDF (reference sequence). The chain's CDR3 is CATSRETGSSYEQYF. In DNA, the CDR3 is TGTGCCACCAGCAGAGAGACAGGGAGCTCCTACGAGCAGTACTTC.

This chain joins TRBV29-1 and TRBJ2-1; 7 bases align to TRBD1. Unmatched junction bases numbered 12, after V lost 3 bases and J lost 4 bases. The CDR3 covers 16 residues. Germline V CDR1 and CDR2: SQVTM, ANQGSEA. The CDR3 reads CSVELFVTGPYNEQFF. The CDR3 DNA follows: TGCAGCGTTGAGTTGTTCGTGACAGGGCCTTACAATGAGCAGTTCTTC.

This clone has a handful of counts. This chain links TRBV19 with TRBJ1-4; no clear D gene. The germline V gene encodes CDR1 LNHDA and CDR2 SQIVND (reference sequence). The germline V and J ends were trimmed by 6 bases and 5 bases, with 4 bases remaining between them. The CDR3 extends over 11 amino acids. The CDR3 bases are TGTGCCAGTAGCCCGAATGAAAAACTGTTTTTT. Its translation is CASSPNEKLFF.

The chain combines TRBV9 with TRBJ1-2; TRBD1 might be the D (5 bases). This CDR3 has 13 residues. V lost 2 bases and J 7 bases, leaving 12 bases between the germline ends. Germline V lookup: CDR1 SGDLS, CDR2 YYNGEE. For the CDR3, the DNA is TGTGCCAGCAGCGTGACAGAGTGGGGTGGCTACACCTTC. Translating it yields CASSVTEWGGYTF.

The count of this clone is one. This rearrangement joins TRBV6-1 to TRBJ1-6, with 8 bases lining up with TRBD1. This CDR3 is built from 13 residues. Losses at the gene ends were 3 bases for V and 10 bases for J; bases not matched to a gene: 2. Germline assignment: CDR1 MNHNS and CDR2 SASEGT. The CDR3 region is CASSDRGLSPLHF. The DNA of the CDR3 is TGTGCCAGCAGTGACAGGGGGCTATCACCCCTCCACTTT.

CDR3 DNA: TGTGCCAGCAGCGCAGACAGGGATAAGGATCAGCCCCAGCATTTT. Its translation is CASSADRDKDQPQHF. The chain employs TRBV5-5 and TRBJ1-5; 7 bases map to TRBD1. The J segment lost 5 bases and the V segment lost 4 bases, leaving 9 bases of the junction unmatched. The CDR3 is 15 residues long. Germline loops: CDR1 SGHKS, CDR2 YYEKEE (reference sequence).

The chain combines TRBV9 with TRBJ2-2, with 11 bases matching TRBD1. The V gene end was trimmed by 3 bases and the J gene end by 5 bases; junction bases not matched to a gene: 3. CDR3 length: 15 amino acids. Germline CDR1 and CDR2: SGDLS and YYNGEE. The chain's CDR3 is CASSADRGLTGELFF. The CDR3 DNA follows: TGTGCCAGCAGCGCGGACAGGGGGCTAACCGGGGAGCTGTTTTTT.

This chain connects TRBV10-3 to TRBJ2-7; 11 bases fit TRBD2. The CDR3 spans 14 residues. The V gene's germline CDR1 is ENHRY and CDR2 SYGVKD. J lost 6 bases, V lost 3 bases, and 4 bases had no gene match. The CDR3 reads CAISETSGSSEQYF. CDR3 bases: TGTGCCATCAGTGAAACTAGCGGGAGTAGCGAGCAGTACTTC.

This chain connects TRBV18 to TRBJ1-4; D is unresolved. The CDR3 length is 15 residues. Trimming left V 2 bases short and J 3 bases short, with 10 bases between. CDR1 and CDR2 (germline): KGHSH, LQKENI. The CDR3 DNA reads TGTGCCAGCTCACCATTTGGGCAGGCTAATGAAAAACTGTTTTTT. Its translation: CASSPFGQANEKLFF.